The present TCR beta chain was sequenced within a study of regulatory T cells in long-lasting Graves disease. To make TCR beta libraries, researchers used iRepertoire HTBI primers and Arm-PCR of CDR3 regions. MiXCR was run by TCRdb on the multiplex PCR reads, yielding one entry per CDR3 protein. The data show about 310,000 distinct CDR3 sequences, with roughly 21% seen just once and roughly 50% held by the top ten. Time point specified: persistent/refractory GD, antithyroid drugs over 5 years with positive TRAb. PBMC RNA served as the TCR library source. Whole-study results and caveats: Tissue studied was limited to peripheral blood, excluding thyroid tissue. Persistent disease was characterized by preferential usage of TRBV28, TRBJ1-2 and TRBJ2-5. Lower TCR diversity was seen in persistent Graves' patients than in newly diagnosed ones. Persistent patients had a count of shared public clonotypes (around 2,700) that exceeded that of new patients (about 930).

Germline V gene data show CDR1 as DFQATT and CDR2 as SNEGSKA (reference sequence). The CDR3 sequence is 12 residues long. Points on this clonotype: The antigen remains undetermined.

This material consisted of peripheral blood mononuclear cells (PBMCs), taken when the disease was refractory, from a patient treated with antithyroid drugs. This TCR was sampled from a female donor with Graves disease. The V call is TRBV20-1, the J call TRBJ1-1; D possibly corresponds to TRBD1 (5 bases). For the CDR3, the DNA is TGCAGAGCGTCAGGGTTGAACACTGAAGCTTTCTTT. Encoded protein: CRASGLNTEAFF.